These 18 T cell receptor beta chains share one sample of origin, sequenced in a study of control samples from healthy donors and cancer patients. Method: immunoSEQ multiplex PCR; TCRdb's copy keeps in-frame clones and lacks some. The sample holds 100,000 to 150,000 clones, about 95% seen once. The sample consisted of blood. These receptors all stem from a man under 40 in good health.

The genes are TRBV7-9 and TRBJ1-1; the D is unclear. The germline V and J ends were trimmed by 8 bases and 1 base, with 11 bases remaining between them. Germline lookup yields CDR1 SEHNR and CDR2 FQNEAQ (reference sequence). The CDR3 runs 13 residues. CDR3 DNA sequence: TGTGCCAGCGGTATGCGGGGGAACACTGAAGCTTTCTTT. Translated, it gives CASGMRGNTEAFF.

V usage is TRBV19 and J usage is TRBJ2-7, with D uncertain. Between the trimmed V and J ends, which lost 4 bases and 0 bases, there was a span of 7 bases. CDR1 is LNHDA, CDR2 SQIVND, per germline (reference sequence). The CDR3 sequence is 13 residues long. CDR3 amino acids: CASSNGYSYEQYF. CDR3 in DNA: TGTGCCAGTAGTAATGGGTACTCCTACGAGCAGTACTTC.

The chain is built from TRBV18 and TRBJ2-5, with D maybe TRBD1 (5 bases). This CDR3 has 14 amino acids. Germline V gene sequence: CDR1 KGHSH, CDR2 LQKENI. V lost 3 bases and J lost 3, with 11 bases in between. Here the CDR3 reads CASSPRSREETQYF. CDR3 coding DNA: TGTGCCAGCTCACCCCGATCCAGGGAAGAGACCCAGTACTTC.

CDR3 amino acids: CASSDAPINQPQHF. In DNA form, the CDR3 reads TGTGCCAGCAGTGATGCTCCGATTAATCAGCCCCAGCATTTT. The J gene is TRBJ1-5, the V gene TRBV6-1; D is undetermined. Germline V gene data show CDR1 as MNHNS and CDR2 as SASEGT. This CDR3 is built from 14 residues. The ends were cut back, 3 bases at V and 4 bases at J, with 10 bases in the middle.

The chain employs TRBV6-4 and TRBJ2-3; perhaps TRBD2 as D (7 bases). CDR3 length equals 15 residues. Germline V lookup: CDR1 MRHNA, CDR2 SNTAGT. The V end was cut by 3 bases, the J end by 3 bases, with 13 bases between. Here the CDR3 reads CASSERGGVTDTQYF. The CDR3 coding sequence is TGTGCCAGCAGTGAAAGGGGGGGCGTAACAGATACGCAGTATTTT.

This rearrangement joins TRBV27 to TRBJ2-7; 10 positions agree with TRBD2. J gave up 5 bases and V 5 bases, and 9 bases lay outside the gene matches. The germline V gene encodes CDR1 MNHEY and CDR2 SMNVEV (reference sequence). CDR3 size: 15 residues. CDR3 bases: TGTGCCAGCAGTCCGACACTAGCGGGGCATGACGAGCAGTACTTC. Translating it yields CASSPTLAGHDEQYF.

The rearrangement uses TRBV7-2 and TRBJ2-2, with 10 bases identical to TRBD2. Germline V gives CDR1 SGHTA, CDR2 FQGNSA. CDR3 size: 17 residues. V shed 5 bases, J shed 6 bases, and the junction held 12 bases outside the gene matches. This CDR3 is CASSLGASGGAPGELFF. The CDR3 DNA reads TGTGCCAGCAGCCTCGGGGCTAGCGGGGGCGCCCCCGGGGAGCTGTTTTTT. Combining the CDR3 with reference TRBV7-2 and TRBJ2-2 gives the whole variable domain GAGVSQSPSNKVTEKGKDVELRCDPISGHTALYWYRQSLGQGLEFLIYFQGNSAPDKSGLPSDRFSAERTGGSVSTLTIQRTQQEDSAVYLCASSLGASGGAPGELFFGEGSRLTVL.

The gene calls are TRBV7-2 and TRBJ1-3; the D is unclear. This CDR3 spans 17 amino acids. From germline, CDR1 is SGHTA and CDR2 FQGNSA. Trimming pared 2 bases from V and 2 bases from J, leaving 16 bases between. The CDR3 loop is CASSLNFPGSTGNTIYF. In DNA form, the CDR3 reads TGTGCCAGCAGCTTAAATTTCCCGGGATCGACTGGAAACACCATATATTTT.

CDR3 protein: CASSEAGGLAGELFF. CDR3 nucleotide sequence: TGTGCCAGCAGTGAAGCGGGCGGGTTGGCCGGGGAGCTGTTTTTT. The rearrangement joins TRBV2 to TRBJ2-2; D perhaps matches TRBD2 (5 bases). CDR1 SNHLY and CDR2 FYNNEI come from the germline V gene. The CDR3 consists of 15 residues. Trimming took 0 bases from V and 6 from J, leaving 11 bases between them. The full variable domain, with the rest looked up from reference TRBV2 and TRBJ2-2, is EPEVTQTPSHQVTQMGQEVILRCVPISNHLYFYWYRQILGQKVEFLVSFYNNEISEKSEIFDDQFSVERPDGSNFTLKIRSTKLEDSAMYFCASSEAGGLAGELFFGEGSRLTVL.

This rearrangement joins TRBV28 to TRBJ1-1; a possible D gene is TRBD1 (6 bases). Germline loops: CDR1 MDHEN, CDR2 SYDVKM. This CDR3 is built from 12 residues. Trimming pared 5 bases from V and 10 bases from J, leaving 14 bases between. Written as DNA, the CDR3 is TGTGCCAGCAGTCCGGACAGTTTAGTAGCTTTCTTT. It encodes CASSPDSLVAFF.

The rearrangement links TRBV6-5 to TRBJ2-1; D remains ambiguous. V lost 4 bases to trimming and J lost 2 bases, with 12 bases between them. From germline, CDR1 is MNHEY and CDR2 SVGAGI. This CDR3 has 15 amino acids. The CDR3 here is CASSLTAETYNEQFF. CDR3 nucleotide sequence: TGTGCCAGCAGTTTGACGGCCGAGACCTACAATGAGCAGTTCTTC.

The chain links TRBV11-2 to TRBJ2-1; 15 positions match TRBD2. Germline V CDR1 and CDR2: SGHAT, FQNNGV. The length of the CDR3 is 17 residues. The J segment lost 7 bases and the V segment lost 6 bases, leaving 10 bases of the junction unmatched. CDR3 DNA sequence: TGTGCCAGCAGTCTAGGGACTAGCGGGGGGTCTGGAAATGAGCAGTTCTTC. Amino acid sequence: CASSLGTSGGSGNEQFF.

This chain links TRBV7-2 with TRBJ2-1; no clear D gene. V was trimmed by 2 bases and J by 5 bases, leaving 7 bases between them. The germline V gene encodes CDR1 SGHTA and CDR2 FQGNSA. This CDR3 has 13 residues. CDR3 sequence reads: CASSLRWNNEQFF. The CDR3 nucleotides read TGTGCCAGCAGCTTAAGGTGGAACAATGAGCAGTTCTTC.

This rearrangement joins TRBV9 to TRBJ2-3, with TRBD2 identical over 7 bases. Trimming cost V 4 bases and J 4 bases; bases outside gene matches: 12. This CDR3 is built from 16 residues. Germline values: CDR1 SGDLS, CDR2 YYNGEE. Written as DNA, the CDR3 is TGTGCCAGCAGCCCTCGCTATAGGGCGGGGGCAGATACGCAGTATTTT. Its protein product is CASSPRYRAGADTQYF.

The chain recombines TRBV7-9 with TRBJ2-6; unclear D gene. The CDR3 totals 15 residues. The ends were cut back, 6 bases at V and 2 bases at J, with 11 bases in the middle. Germline loops: CDR1 SEHNR, CDR2 FQNEAQ (reference sequence). DNA of the CDR3: TGTGCCAGCAGAACGGCTCGGGCTGGGGCCAACGTCCTGACTTTC. Translated, it gives CASRTARAGANVLTF.

In this sample, this clone turned up once. The V gene is TRBV2, the J gene TRBJ1-1; maybe TRBD1 (6 bases). V was shortened by 3 bases and J by 1 base, with 12 bases between the two germline ends. The CDR3 consists of 15 residues. Germline V lookup: CDR1 SNHLY, CDR2 FYNNEI. CDR3 sequence: CASSDRGDWNTEAFF. As DNA, the CDR3 is TGTGCCAGCAGTGACAGGGGCGATTGGAACACTGAAGCTTTCTTT.

V usage is TRBV20-1 and J usage is TRBJ2-7; 8 bases agree with TRBD2. V lost 3 bases and J lost 4; bases outside the gene matches: 5. Germline V gene sequence: CDR1 DFQATT, CDR2 SNEGSKA (reference sequence). This CDR3 has 13 residues. The CDR3 protein is CSASLPSGYEQYF. Written as DNA, the CDR3 is TGCAGTGCTAGTCTGCCTAGCGGGTACGAGCAGTACTTC.

The chain carries TRBV6-2 or TRBV6-3 and TRBJ1-5, with a tentative D call TRBD1 (6 bases). CDR1 MNHEY and CDR2 SVGEGT come from the germline V gene. The germline V and J ends were trimmed by 2 bases and 0 bases, with 17 bases remaining between them. The CDR3 spans 18 residues. The CDR3 protein is CASSYTDRVLRSNQPQHF. The CDR3 DNA reads TGTGCCAGCAGTTACACGGACAGAGTACTACGTAGCAATCAGCCCCAGCATTTT.